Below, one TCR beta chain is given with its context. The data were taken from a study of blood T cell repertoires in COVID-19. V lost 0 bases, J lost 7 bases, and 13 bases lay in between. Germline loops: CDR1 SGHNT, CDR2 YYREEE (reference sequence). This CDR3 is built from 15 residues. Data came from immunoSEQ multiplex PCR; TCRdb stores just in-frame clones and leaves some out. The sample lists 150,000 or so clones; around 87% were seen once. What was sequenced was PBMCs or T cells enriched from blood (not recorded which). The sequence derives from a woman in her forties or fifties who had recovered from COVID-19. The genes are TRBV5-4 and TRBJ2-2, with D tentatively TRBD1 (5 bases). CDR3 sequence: CASSLEGPRSGELFF. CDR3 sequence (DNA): TGTGCCAGCAGCTTGGAGGGGCCAAGGAGCGGGGAGCTGTTTTTT.